This TCR beta chain was profiled in a study of shared clonotypes between healthy human individuals (dated by TCRdb to 2019 to 2021). About the full investigation: The cohort included three men and a couple of women between 18 and 49 years of age. Per donor, three plates each were used for CD4 naive and CD4 memory, two for CD8 naive, and one for CD8 memory. The study deeply sequenced blood TCR repertoires of five healthy adults to estimate repertoire size and the extent of clonotype sharing between individuals. Each donor's leukapheresis produced roughly between about 0.9 and 9.5 billion PBMCs. Libraries were prepared and TCR repertoires were sequenced by different laboratories using diverse techniques, in order to increase sequencing depth and limit assay-specific biases.

Donors were healthy HIV-negative adults with no recently reported acute infections or vaccinations. Every donor was a Caucasian adult living in Nashville, Tennessee, USA. CD4+ T cells were enriched by magnetic negative selection; naive cells were then positively selected on CD45RA, and the negative fraction formed the memory subset. Blood was collected by leukapheresis, and PBMCs were isolated by Ficoll-Histopaque density gradient centrifugation and then cryopreserved in liquid nitrogen vapor phase. Analytical flow cytometry was used to check the purity and quantity of each magnetically sorted T cell population. Genomic DNA was isolated from every sorted fraction and measured by UV absorbance on a Nanodrop 2000c. Comment on this clone: Its cognate antigen has yet to be identified. Nothing much larger sits one base from this clone, and base qualities are not available.

Reading the germline V gene gives CDR1 LGHNA and CDR2 YSLEER. V has 0 bases trimmed and J has 3 bases trimmed; junction bases matching no gene number 1. The CDR3 numbers 14 residues from cysteine through phenylalanine. Kept here is only the CDR3 DNA, which spans 42 bases and is read in frame from base 1. TCR CDR3 regions were amplified from genomic DNA by multiplex PCR using the deep immunoSEQ assay. Extracted genomic DNA from each cell subset was spread evenly across all wells of several immunoSEQ 96-well plates, with each plate serving as a replicate. For sorted subsets, each replicate PCR was loaded with roughly 200 ng genomic DNA, equivalent to 32,000 or so T cell genomes. Purified libraries were quantified with a Qubit 3.0 fluorometer, sized on a Bioanalyzer 2100, and re-quantified with the KAPA Library Quantification kit. Every immunoSEQ 96-well plate was sequenced on a separate single-read 150-cycle Illumina NextSeq 550 flow cell. The paper's processing steps were these. Because only junctional sequences without quality scores were contained in the immunoSEQ output, filtering matching that applied to full-length reads could not be performed. To assign V/J genes and CDR3, sequences were annotated against IMGT germline references using PyIR, a Python wrapper for IgBLAST v1.9. Reads were removed for weak V/J assignments (E-value above 1e-6), missing CDR3, stop codons, out-of-frame junctions, or ambiguous translated residues. V3J clonotypes were defined as sequences sharing an identical inferred V gene, J gene, and CDR3 amino acid sequence. Percentage overlap between repertoires was computed as shared unique clonotypes divided by the size of the smaller repertoire. RTK rarefaction, the Chao1 estimator, and Recon v2.1 estimates of unobserved clonotypes were used to assess repertoire richness. For all TCRbeta clonotypes obtained by the gDNA method from a few donors, generation probabilities were computed with OLGA. TCRdb's version of the immuneACCESS table is confined to in-frame rearrangements and falls short of the full clone set. An unresolved V gene accounts for under half of the shortfall where checked; the remainder is of unknown origin. The V and J calls and the clone size are those of that table, but D and trimming were determined from the DNA. The sample has a few million clones on record, approximately 93% of them singletons. The biggest ten clones account for 0.39% of the sample.

What the research found in general, with its limitations: Compared with non-shared clonotypes, clonotypes shared by all four sorted-subset donors had higher generation probabilities. Sampling was restricted to blood, and TCR repertoires in tissue are likely to differ from TCR repertoires in blood. Estimated clonotype richness was generally larger for naive than for memory subsets. When several donors were compared, the shared fraction of clonotypes was around 5.1% for naive CD4, roughly 3.3% for naive CD8, more than 2% for memory CD4, and approximately 0.4% for memory CD8. Rarefaction of sorted-subset datasets indicated incomplete sequencing despite the large sequencing depth. Because the study included a small number of donors, the genetic and exposure-history diversity represented was limited. Pairwise subsampling indicated that sequencing depth was expected to affect the degree of clonotype sharing among donors.

Sequenced sample: naive CD4+ T cells from PBMCs. The cell subset or site label corresponds to: CD45RA+ positively selected. This sequence was found in a man aged 18-30 years in good health. Some clones in this sample may be carry-over from other donors' samples. The chain was built from TRBV4-3 and TRBJ2-7, with TRBD1 identical over 8 junction bases. The bases read TGCGCCAGCAGCCAAGAGGACAGGGACTACGAGCAGTACTTC. Translated, it gives CASSQEDRDYEQYF.